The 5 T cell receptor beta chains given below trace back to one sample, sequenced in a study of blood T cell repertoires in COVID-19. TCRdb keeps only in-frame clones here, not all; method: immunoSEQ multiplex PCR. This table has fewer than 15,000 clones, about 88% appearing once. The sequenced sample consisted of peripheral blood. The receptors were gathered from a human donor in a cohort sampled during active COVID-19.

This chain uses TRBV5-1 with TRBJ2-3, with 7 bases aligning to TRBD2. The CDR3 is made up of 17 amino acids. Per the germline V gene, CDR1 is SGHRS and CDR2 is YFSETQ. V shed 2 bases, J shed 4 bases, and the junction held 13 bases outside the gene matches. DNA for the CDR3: TGCGCCAGCAGCTTAATTACTAGCGTCTTCCGCTCAGATACGCAGTATTTT. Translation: CASSLITSVFRSDTQYF.

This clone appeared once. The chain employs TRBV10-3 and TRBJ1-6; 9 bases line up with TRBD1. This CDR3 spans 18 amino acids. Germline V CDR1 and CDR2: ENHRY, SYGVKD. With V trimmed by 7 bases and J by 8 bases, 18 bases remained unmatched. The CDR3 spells CAIKQGTGLASGDSPLHF. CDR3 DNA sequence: TGTGCCATCAAACAGGGGACAGGGCTCGCCTCTGGGGATTCACCCCTCCACTTT.

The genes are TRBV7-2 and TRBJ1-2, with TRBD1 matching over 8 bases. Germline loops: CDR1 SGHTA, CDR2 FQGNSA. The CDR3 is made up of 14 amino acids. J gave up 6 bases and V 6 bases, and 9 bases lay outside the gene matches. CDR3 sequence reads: CASRPIQGGDGYTF. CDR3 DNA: TGTGCCAGCAGGCCTATACAGGGGGGGGATGGCTACACCTTC.

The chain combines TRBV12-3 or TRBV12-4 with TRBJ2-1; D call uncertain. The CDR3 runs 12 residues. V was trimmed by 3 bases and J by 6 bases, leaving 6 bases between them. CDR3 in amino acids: CASSFAGNEQFF. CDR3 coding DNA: TGTGCCAGCAGTTTCGCCGGCAATGAGCAGTTCTTC.

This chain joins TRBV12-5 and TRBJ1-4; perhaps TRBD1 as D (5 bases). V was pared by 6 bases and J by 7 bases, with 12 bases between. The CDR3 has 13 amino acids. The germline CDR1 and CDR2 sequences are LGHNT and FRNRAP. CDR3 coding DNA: TGTGCTAGTGGCCTAGTCGGGGGTGAAAAACTGTTTTTT. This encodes CASGLVGGEKLFF.